Included here is one TCR beta chain sequence, with context. Its target is not known. Produced via immunoSEQ multiplex PCR; TCRdb's table is partial and in-frame only. The sample has 45,000 or so clones, roughly 72% seen once. These data come from a study of vaccination effects on CD4 cells after COVID-19. Overall study context: Ahead of sequencing, the ViraFEST assay grew antigen-specific CD4+ T cells using viral peptide pools. It was two doses of either the BNT162b2 or mRNA-1273 vaccine that participants received. The two convalescent patients provided samples 16 days and one week before vaccination.

Researchers isolated CD4+ T cells once about eleven days of culture had elapsed. V lost 5 bases and J lost 3; bases outside the gene matches: 7. CDR3 length: 14 residues. The germline CDR1 and CDR2 sequences are SEHNR and FQNEAQ (reference sequence). Study-level results: In the study, convalescent patients were few, and early post-infection timepoints were absent.

This receptor was taken from a human donor who had a prior SARS-CoV-2 infection. The sequenced sample was CD4+ T cells from PBMCs cultured without peptide, obtained before COVID-19 vaccination. The rearrangement uses TRBV7-9 and TRBJ2-7; 7 bases map to TRBD1. CDR3 nucleotides: TGTGCCAGCAGCGGCCGACAGGGATTCTACGAGCAGTACTTC. Amino acid sequence: CASSGRQGFYEQYF.